The source of this TCR beta chain is a study of blood T cell repertoires in COVID-19. Germline V gene data show CDR1 as LGHDT and CDR2 as YNNKEL (reference sequence). Trimming took off 4 bases at V and 4 bases at J, with 13 bases between the two ends. CDR3 length: 15 residues. The assay was immunoSEQ multiplex PCR, and TCRdb's table has in-frame clones only and misses some. The profile covers roughly 70,000 clones, with approximately 93% appearing a single time and just over 2.5% taken by the ten largest. The origin of this receptor is a middle-aged man with COVID-19, enrolled during active disease. The sample consisted of peripheral blood. V is TRBV3-1 (or the pseudogene TRBV3-2) and J is TRBJ1-4; TRBD1 might be the D (5 bases). CDR3 region: CASSRGSSNNEKLFF. Written as DNA, the CDR3 is TGTGCCAGCAGCCGGGGCTCCAGTAATAATGAAAAACTGTTTTTT.